Presented here are 22 T cell receptor beta chains from one specimen sequenced in a study of blood T cell repertoires in COVID-19. The repertoire was sequenced with immunoSEQ multiplex PCR; TCRdb's copy has only in-frame clones and lacks some. The top ten clones hold 10% to 11% of a sample with approximately 12,000 clones, 75% to 90% of them seen once. Material for sequencing was peripheral blood. The source is a human donor in a cohort sampled during active COVID-19.

V is TRBV28 and J is TRBJ2-7; no reliable D call. Germline values: CDR1 MDHEN, CDR2 SYDVKM. V was clipped by 3 bases and J by 4 bases, with 4 bases between them. The CDR3 spans 11 residues. This CDR3 is CASSFMYEQYF. In DNA form, the CDR3 reads TGTGCCAGCAGTTTTATGTACGAGCAGTACTTC.

This sequence joins TRBV18 and TRBJ1-1; D is ambiguous. The V gene lost 6 bases and the J gene lost 5 bases, with 13 bases spanning the gap. CDR3 size: 13 residues. In germline, CDR1 is KGHSH, CDR2 LQKENI. CDR3 nucleotide sequence: TGTGCCAGCTCCCCCATGACCGGGACTGAAGCTTTCTTT. Translation: CASSPMTGTEAFF.

The chain recombines TRBV11-2 with TRBJ2-1; D might be TRBD2 (5 bases). Trimming took 5 bases from V and 9 from J, leaving 8 bases between them. This CDR3 is built from 11 residues. Germline V gene data show CDR1 as SGHAT and CDR2 as FQNNGV. The CDR3 DNA reads as TGTGCCAGCAGCCCTAGCTTTGAGCAGTTCTTC. Translated, it gives CASSPSFEQFF.

The chain uses TRBV6-5 and TRBJ1-1; D is unresolved. CDR3 length: 14 amino acids. V was cut by 2 bases and J by 4 bases, with 11 bases left in between. In germline, CDR1 is MNHEY, CDR2 SVGAGI. The CDR3 sequence: CASSYSRRGTEAFF. The CDR3 DNA follows: TGTGCCAGCAGTTACAGCCGACGGGGCACTGAAGCTTTCTTT.

This chain uses TRBV4-2 with TRBJ2-5; 11 bases match TRBD2. With 4 bases clipped from V and 1 base from J, the junction kept 2 bases outside the gene matches. CDR1 is LGHNA and CDR2 is YNFKEQ in the germline V gene. This CDR3 is built from 15 residues. CDR3 bases: TGTGCCAGCAGCCTAGCGGGGGGGTTCCAAGAGACCCAGTACTTC. Translated, it gives CASSLAGGFQETQYF.

The rearrangement uses TRBV11-2 and TRBJ2-3; 8 bases are a match to TRBD2. Looked up from germline, CDR1 is SGHAT and CDR2 is FQNNGV. The CDR3 runs 15 residues. V lost 5 bases, J lost 4 bases, and 8 bases stayed unmatched. The CDR3 spells CASSLQLAVSDTQYF. Here the CDR3 DNA reads TGTGCCAGCAGCCTTCAACTAGCGGTCTCAGATACGCAGTATTTT.

The genes are TRBV19 and TRBJ2-6, with D possibly being TRBD1 (6 bases). The CDR3 is 18 amino acids. CDR1 is LNHDA and CDR2 is SQIVND in the germline V gene (reference sequence). V was cut by 5 bases and J by 0 bases, with 17 bases left in between. The CDR3 sequence is CASSRTVILRSGANVLTF. In nucleotides, the CDR3 is TGTGCCAGTAGTCGGACAGTCATACTGCGCTCTGGGGCCAACGTCCTGACTTTC. Full variable domain (missing parts from reference TRBV19 and TRBJ2-6): DGGITQSPKYLFRKEGQNVTLSCEQNLNHDAMYWYRQDPGQGLRLIYYSQIVNDFQKGDIAEGYSVSREKKESFPLTVTSAQKNPTAFYLCASSRTVILRSGANVLTFGAGSRLTVL.

This chain connects TRBV4-1 to TRBJ1-2; D not certain. This CDR3 is 20 amino acids long. The V end lost 0 bases, the J end lost 8 bases, and 31 bases lay between the germline ends. CDR1 and CDR2 (germline): MGHRA, YSYEKL. CDR3 DNA sequence: TGCGCCAGCAGCCAAGATGGTCTCCTGGACCCTACTATGTCAACTAGAGGCTACACCTTC. Protein sequence: CASSQDGLLDPTMSTRGYTF.

The chain couples TRBV20-1 to TRBJ2-7; a weak D match, TRBD1 (6 bases). Trimming cost V 3 bases and J 3 bases, with 18 bases left between them. The germline gives CDR1 DFQATT, CDR2 SNEGSKA (reference sequence). This CDR3 region has 15 residues. CDR3 coding DNA: TGCAGTGCTAGTGATCCCCCCAGGGGATACTACGAGCAGTACTTC. This sequence encodes CSASDPPRGYYEQYF.

This clone has only a few counts. The chain couples TRBV6-2 or TRBV6-3 to TRBJ1-2; TRBD1 is a possible D gene (6 bases). V was trimmed by 2 bases and J by 0 bases, leaving 13 bases between them. The CDR3 runs to 16 residues. CDR1 and CDR2 (germline): MNHEY, SVGEGT. Here the CDR3 DNA reads TGTGCCAGCAGTTACCGTGGGGACAAATCTAACTATGGCTACACCTTC. Encoded protein: CASSYRGDKSNYGYTF.

The chain combines TRBV14 with TRBJ2-5; 10 bases match TRBD2. J lost 0 bases, V lost 0 bases, and 10 bases had no gene match. Germline V gene lookup returns CDR1 SGHDN and CDR2 FVKESK. The CDR3 totals 19 residues. Here the CDR3 reads CASSQDFSGGRVYQETQYF. The CDR3 region has the DNA TGTGCCAGCAGCCAAGATTTTAGCGGGGGGAGAGTGTACCAAGAGACCCAGTACTTC.

This chain connects TRBV19 to TRBJ2-1; D unresolved. This CDR3 is built from 12 residues. V was trimmed by 3 bases and J by 6 bases, leaving 6 bases between them. CDR1 LNHDA and CDR2 SQIVND come from the germline V gene (reference sequence). CDR3 bases: TGTGCCAGTAGTATGACTGGCAATGAGCAGTTCTTC. Translation gives CASSMTGNEQFF.

This sequence joins TRBV6-5 and TRBJ1-3; no clear D. The CDR3 length is 14 residues. Looked up from germline, CDR1 is MNHEY and CDR2 is SVGAGI. V was shortened by 5 bases and J by 4 bases, with 12 bases between the two germline ends. The CDR3 nucleotides are TGTGCCAGCAGTACCACGGGAGAGGGAAACACCATATATTTT. It encodes CASSTTGEGNTIYF.

This rearrangement joins TRBV6-5 to TRBJ2-7; a possible D gene is TRBD1 (5 bases). Trimming shortened V by 6 bases and J by 4 bases, and 13 bases separated the two germline ends. Germline V gene lookup returns CDR1 MNHEY and CDR2 SVGAGI. This CDR3 contains 13 residues. CDR3 nucleotides: TGTGCCAGCAGGAATCGACAGAAGTACGAGCAGTACTTC. Amino acid sequence: CASRNRQKYEQYF.

The genes are TRBV5-1 and TRBJ2-2; 7 bases match TRBD1. Germline V lookup: CDR1 SGHRS, CDR2 YFSETQ. The length of the CDR3 is 15 residues. The ends lost 0 bases at V and 1 base at J; junction bases unmatched: 0. The DNA for the CDR3 is TGCGCCAGCAGCTTGGGACAGGGGAACACCGGGGAGCTGTTTTTT. Translation: CASSLGQGNTGELFF.

The chain uses TRBV12-3 or TRBV12-4 and TRBJ2-3; D perhaps matches TRBD2 (5 bases). The CDR3 length is 12 residues. V shed 6 bases and J shed 4 bases, with 8 bases lying between them. The CDR3 is CASSPGSDTQYF. DNA for the CDR3: TGTGCCAGCAGCCCGGGGTCAGATACGCAGTATTTT.

The chain is built from TRBV5-1 and TRBJ2-1, with D unclear. Germline values: CDR1 SGHRS, CDR2 YFSETQ. CDR3 length: 15 amino acids. The ends were cut back, 0 bases at V and 5 bases at J, with 12 bases in the middle. CDR3 region: CASSLGAGVHNEQFF. The DNA for the CDR3 is TGCGCCAGCAGCTTGGGGGCCGGTGTCCACAATGAGCAGTTCTTC. The variable domain in full, completed from reference TRBV5-1 and TRBJ2-1, reads KAGVTQTPRYLIKTRGQQVTLSCSPISGHRSVSWYQQTPGQGLQFLFEYFSETQRNKGNFPGRFSGRQFSNSRSEMNVSTLELGDSALYLCASSLGAGVHNEQFFGPGTRLTVL.

The V gene is TRBV7-2, the J gene TRBJ2-4; a weak D match, TRBD2 (5 bases). V was pared by 5 bases and J by 0 bases, with 8 bases between. Germline values: CDR1 SGHTA, CDR2 FQGNSA. This CDR3 spans 14 amino acids. The CDR3 region is CASSPGLAKNIQYF. The CDR3 DNA reads as TGTGCCAGCAGCCCAGGACTAGCCAAAAACATTCAGTACTTC.

This clone was detected once. The CDR3 sequence: CASSQARQGAGGYTF. The CDR3 DNA reads as TGCGCCAGCAGCCAAGCCAGACAGGGGGCGGGGGGCTACACCTTC. The V call is TRBV4-3, the J call TRBJ1-2, with 10 bases that match TRBD1. The V gene end was trimmed by 1 base and the J gene end by 8 bases; junction bases not matched to a gene: 7. The germline V gene has CDR1 LGHNA and CDR2 YSLEER. This CDR3 has 15 residues.

This clone was counted a single time. The chain has TRBV7-2 and TRBJ2-3, with a weak D call TRBD2 (6 bases). The germline V and J ends were trimmed by 2 bases and 4 bases, with 19 bases remaining between them. From germline, CDR1 is SGHTA and CDR2 FQGNSA. The CDR3 spans 17 residues. For the CDR3, the DNA is TGTGCCAGCAGCTTACCGTCAGATCGACTAGTTCCAGATACGCAGTATTTT. Translation: CASSLPSDRLVPDTQYF.

CDR3 sequence reads: CASSLAGGGGGNQPQHF. CDR3 coding DNA: TGTGCCAGCAGCTTAGCGGGGGGTGGGGGAGGCAATCAGCCCCAGCATTTT. This sequence joins TRBV7-2 and TRBJ1-5; possibly TRBD1 for D (5 bases). The CDR3 has 17 amino acids. V dropped 0 bases and J dropped 2 bases, with 14 bases sitting between them. Per the germline V gene, CDR1 is SGHTA and CDR2 is FQGNSA.

The rearrangement joins TRBV27 to TRBJ2-5; 7 nucleotides align to TRBD2. This CDR3 spans 14 amino acids. Trimming cost V 5 bases and J 7 bases; bases outside gene matches: 10. CDR1 and CDR2 (germline): MNHEY, SMNVEV (reference sequence). The CDR3: CASSRAGGGGTQYF. The CDR3 DNA reads TGTGCCAGCAGTAGGGCAGGAGGCGGGGGGACCCAGTACTTC.